Here is one T cell receptor (beta chain) with its context. The tumor samples were collected prior to definitive surgery or chemotherapy. Some clones are missing from TCRdb's copy, which holds only in-frame ones; the method was immunoSEQ multiplex PCR. The table shows nearly 15,000 clones, with 86% occurring only once. The sample belongs to a study of high-grade serous ovarian cancer treatment subgroups. The germline V gene encodes CDR1 SGHVS and CDR2 FQNEAQ. The V gene lost 1 base and the J gene lost 7 bases, with 19 bases spanning the gap. The length of the CDR3 is 16 residues. The source of this sequence is a human donor with high-grade serous ovarian cancer. V gene TRBV7-8 combines with J gene TRBJ2-5; D unclear. The sequenced sample consisted of tumor tissue. CDR3 region: CASSLESGLIGGTQYF. The CDR3 DNA follows: TGTGCCAGCAGCTTAGAATCCGGCCTTATAGGCGGGACCCAGTACTTC.